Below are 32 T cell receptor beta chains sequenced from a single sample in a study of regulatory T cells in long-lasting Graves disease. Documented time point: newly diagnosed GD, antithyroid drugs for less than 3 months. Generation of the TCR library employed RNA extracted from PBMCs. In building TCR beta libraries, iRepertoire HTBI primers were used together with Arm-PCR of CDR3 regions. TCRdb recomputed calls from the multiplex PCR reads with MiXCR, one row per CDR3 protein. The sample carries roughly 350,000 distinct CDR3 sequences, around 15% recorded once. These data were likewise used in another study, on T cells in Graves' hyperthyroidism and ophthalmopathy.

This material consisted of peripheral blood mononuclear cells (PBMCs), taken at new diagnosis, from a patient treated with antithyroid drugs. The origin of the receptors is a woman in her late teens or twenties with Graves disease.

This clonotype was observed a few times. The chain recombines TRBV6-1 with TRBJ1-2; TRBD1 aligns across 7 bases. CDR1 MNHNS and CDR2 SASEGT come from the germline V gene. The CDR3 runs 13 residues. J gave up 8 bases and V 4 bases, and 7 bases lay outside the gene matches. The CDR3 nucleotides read TGTGCCAGCAGTGTAACAGGGGAGGGCGGCTACACCTTC. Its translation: CASSVTGEGGYTF.

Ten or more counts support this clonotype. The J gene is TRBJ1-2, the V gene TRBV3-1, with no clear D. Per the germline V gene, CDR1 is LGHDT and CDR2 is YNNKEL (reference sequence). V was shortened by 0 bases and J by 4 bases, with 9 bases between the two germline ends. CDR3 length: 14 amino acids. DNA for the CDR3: TGTGCCAGCAGCCAAGAAGCGCGAGGCTATGGCTACACCTTC. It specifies CASSQEARGYGYTF.

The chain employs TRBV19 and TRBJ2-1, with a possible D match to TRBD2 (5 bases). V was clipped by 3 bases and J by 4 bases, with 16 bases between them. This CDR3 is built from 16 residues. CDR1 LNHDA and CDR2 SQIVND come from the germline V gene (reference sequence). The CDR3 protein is CASSISKLGRYNEQFF. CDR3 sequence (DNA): TGTGCCAGTAGTATTTCCAAACTAGGGCGGTACAATGAGCAGTTCTTC.

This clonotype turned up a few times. The CDR3 DNA sequence: TGCAGTGCCTACACTCCTACTAGCGGGAGAGTTAACGAGCAGTACTTC. Protein product: CSAYTPTSGRVNEQYF. The chain uses TRBV20-1 and TRBJ2-7, with 11 bases fitting TRBD2. Trimming removed 6 bases from V and 5 bases from J; junction bases left unmatched: 15. The CDR3 covers 16 residues. The germline gives CDR1 DFQATT, CDR2 SNEGSKA (reference sequence).

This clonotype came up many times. The CDR3 spells CASSQVAGGLDTQYF. In nucleotides, the CDR3 is TGCGCCAGCAGCCAAGTTGCGGGGGGCTTAGATACGCAGTATTTT. J is TRBJ2-3 and V is TRBV4-1; 8 bases map to TRBD2. The CDR3 extends over 15 amino acids. The germline V gene has CDR1 MGHRA and CDR2 YSYEKL. V shed 1 base and J 5 bases; nucleotides not matched to a gene: 5.

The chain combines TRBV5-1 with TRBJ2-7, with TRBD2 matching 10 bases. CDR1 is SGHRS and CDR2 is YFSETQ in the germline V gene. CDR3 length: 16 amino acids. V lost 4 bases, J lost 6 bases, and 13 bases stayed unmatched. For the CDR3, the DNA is TGCGCCAGCAGCAGCCAAGGGACTAGCGTTCCGGGCGAGCAGTACTTC. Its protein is CASSSQGTSVPGEQYF. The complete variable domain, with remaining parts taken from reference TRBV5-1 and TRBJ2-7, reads KAGVTQTPRYLIKTRGQQVTLSCSPISGHRSVSWYQQTPGQGLQFLFEYFSETQRNKGNFPGRFSGRQFSNSRSEMNVSTLELGDSALYLCASSSQGTSVPGEQYFGPGTRLTVT.

The CDR3 nucleotides read TGCAGCGTTGAAGGACCTGCTAGGGGCCTAACCACAGATACGCAGTATTTT. Protein product: CSVEGPARGLTTDTQYF. The chain links TRBV29-1 to TRBJ2-3; tentatively, D is TRBD1 (5 bases). Trimming took 1 base from V and 2 from J, leaving 19 bases between them. The CDR3 totals 17 residues. In germline, CDR1 is SQVTM, CDR2 ANQGSEA.

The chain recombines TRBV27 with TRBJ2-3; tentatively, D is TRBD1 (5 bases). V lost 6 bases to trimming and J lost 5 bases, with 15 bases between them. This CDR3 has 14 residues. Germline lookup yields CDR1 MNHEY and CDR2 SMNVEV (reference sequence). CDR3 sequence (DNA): TGTGCCAGCAGGTGGCAGGGCGCGGAAGATACGCAGTATTTT. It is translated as CASRWQGAEDTQYF.

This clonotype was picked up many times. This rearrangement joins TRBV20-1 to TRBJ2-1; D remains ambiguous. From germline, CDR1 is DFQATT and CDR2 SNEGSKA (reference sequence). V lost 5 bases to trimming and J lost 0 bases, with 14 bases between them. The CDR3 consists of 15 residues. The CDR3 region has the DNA TGCAGTGCTTATAACTCGTTACACTCCTACAATGAGCAGTTCTTC. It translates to CSAYNSLHSYNEQFF.

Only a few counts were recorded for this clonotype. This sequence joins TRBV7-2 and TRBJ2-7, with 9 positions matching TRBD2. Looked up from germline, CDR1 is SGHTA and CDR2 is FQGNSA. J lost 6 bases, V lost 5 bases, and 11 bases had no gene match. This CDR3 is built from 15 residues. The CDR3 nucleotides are TGTGCCAGCAGCCTCGTGGCTAGCGGGAAAGTCGAGCAGTACTTC. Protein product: CASSLVASGKVEQYF. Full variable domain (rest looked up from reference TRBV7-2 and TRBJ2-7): GAGVSQSPSNKVTEKGKDVELRCDPISGHTALYWYRQSLGQGLEFLIYFQGNSAPDKSGLPSDRFSAERTGGSVSTLTIQRTQQEDSAVYLCASSLVASGKVEQYFGPGTRLTVT.

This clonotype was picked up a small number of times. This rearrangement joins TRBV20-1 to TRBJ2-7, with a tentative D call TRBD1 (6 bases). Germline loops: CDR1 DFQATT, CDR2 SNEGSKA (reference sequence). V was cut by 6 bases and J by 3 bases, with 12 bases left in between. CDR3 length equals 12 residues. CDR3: CSALRQVYEQYF. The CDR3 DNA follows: TGCAGTGCCCTTCGACAGGTCTACGAGCAGTACTTC.

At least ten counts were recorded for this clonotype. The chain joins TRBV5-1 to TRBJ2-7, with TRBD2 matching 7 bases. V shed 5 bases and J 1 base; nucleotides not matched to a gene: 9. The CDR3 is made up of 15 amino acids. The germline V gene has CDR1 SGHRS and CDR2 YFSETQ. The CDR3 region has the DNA TGCGCCAGCAGGGAAGGGGCGGGAGTTTCCTACGAGCAGTACTTC. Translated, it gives CASREGAGVSYEQYF.

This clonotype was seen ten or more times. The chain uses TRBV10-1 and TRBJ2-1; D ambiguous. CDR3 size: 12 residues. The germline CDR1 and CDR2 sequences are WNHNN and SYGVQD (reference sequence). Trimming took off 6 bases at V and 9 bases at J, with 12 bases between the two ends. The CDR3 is CASRDSLGEQFF. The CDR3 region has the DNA TGCGCCAGCAGGGATAGTCTGGGTGAGCAGTTCTTC.

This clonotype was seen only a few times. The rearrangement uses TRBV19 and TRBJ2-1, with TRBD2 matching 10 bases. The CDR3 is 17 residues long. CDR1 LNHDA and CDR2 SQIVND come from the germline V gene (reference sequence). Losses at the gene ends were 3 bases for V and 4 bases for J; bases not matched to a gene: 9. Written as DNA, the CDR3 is TGTGCCAGTAGTATTGGAGCGGGAGGGCCAGGGTACAATGAGCAGTTCTTC. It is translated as CASSIGAGGPGYNEQFF.

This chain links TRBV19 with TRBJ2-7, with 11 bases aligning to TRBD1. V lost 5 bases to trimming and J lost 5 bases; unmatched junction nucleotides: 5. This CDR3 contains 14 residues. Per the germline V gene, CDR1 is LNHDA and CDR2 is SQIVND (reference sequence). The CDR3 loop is CASSAGQGANEQYF. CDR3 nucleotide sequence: TGTGCCAGTAGTGCTGGACAGGGGGCTAACGAGCAGTACTTC.

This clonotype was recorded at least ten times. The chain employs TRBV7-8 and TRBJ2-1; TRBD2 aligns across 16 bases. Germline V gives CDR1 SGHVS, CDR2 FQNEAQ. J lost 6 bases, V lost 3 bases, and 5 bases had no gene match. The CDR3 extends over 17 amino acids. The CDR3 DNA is TGTGCCAGCAGCTTGGGACTAGCGGGAGGGGTAACCAATGAGCAGTTCTTC. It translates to CASSLGLAGGVTNEQFF.

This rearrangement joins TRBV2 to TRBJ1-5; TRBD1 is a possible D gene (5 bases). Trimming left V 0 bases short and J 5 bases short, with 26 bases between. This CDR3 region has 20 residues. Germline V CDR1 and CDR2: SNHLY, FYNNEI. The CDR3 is CASSEAPSEPGAETDQPQHF. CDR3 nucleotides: TGTGCCAGCAGTGAAGCGCCGTCCGAGCCCGGGGCAGAAACAGATCAGCCCCAGCATTTT.

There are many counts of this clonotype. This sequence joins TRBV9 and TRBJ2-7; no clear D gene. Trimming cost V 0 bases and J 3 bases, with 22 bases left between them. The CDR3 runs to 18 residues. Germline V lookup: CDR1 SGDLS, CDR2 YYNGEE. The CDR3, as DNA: TGTGCCAGCAGCGTAGCTGCCTCCCAGGTTCGAGAAAACTACGAGCAGTACTTC. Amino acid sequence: CASSVAASQVRENYEQYF.

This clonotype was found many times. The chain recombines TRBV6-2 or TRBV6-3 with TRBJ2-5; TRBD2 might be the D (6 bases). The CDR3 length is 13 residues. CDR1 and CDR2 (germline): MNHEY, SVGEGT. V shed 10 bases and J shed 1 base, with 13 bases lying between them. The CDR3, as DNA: TGTGCCACCGGCCGGCGGGGCCAAGAGACCCAGTACTTC. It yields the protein CATGRRGQETQYF.

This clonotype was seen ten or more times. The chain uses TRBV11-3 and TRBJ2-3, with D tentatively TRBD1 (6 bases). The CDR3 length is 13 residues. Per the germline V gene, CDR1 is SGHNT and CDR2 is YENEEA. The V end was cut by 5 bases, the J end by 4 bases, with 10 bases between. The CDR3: CASSPTGADTQYF. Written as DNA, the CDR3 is TGTGCCAGCAGCCCGACAGGAGCAGATACGCAGTATTTT. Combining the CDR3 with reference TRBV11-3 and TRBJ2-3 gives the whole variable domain EAGVVQSPRYKIIEKKQPVAFWCNPISGHNTLYWYLQNLGQGPELLIRYENEEAVDDSQLPKDRFSAERLKGVDSTLKIQPAELGDSAVYLCASSPTGADTQYFGPGTRLTVL.

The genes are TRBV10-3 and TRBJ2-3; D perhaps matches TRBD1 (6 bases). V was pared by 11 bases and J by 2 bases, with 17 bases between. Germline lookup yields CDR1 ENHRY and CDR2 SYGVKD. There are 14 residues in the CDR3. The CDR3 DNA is TGTGCCGTGGGTGACAGGTCCCACACAGATACGCAGTATTTT. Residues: CAVGDRSHTDTQYF.

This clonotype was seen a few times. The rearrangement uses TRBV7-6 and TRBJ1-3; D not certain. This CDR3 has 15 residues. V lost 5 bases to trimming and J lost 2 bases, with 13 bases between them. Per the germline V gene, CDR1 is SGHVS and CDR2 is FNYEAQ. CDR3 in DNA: TGTGCCAGCAGCCCCGAGGTCGCGCCTGGAAACACCATATATTTT. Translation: CASSPEVAPGNTIYF.

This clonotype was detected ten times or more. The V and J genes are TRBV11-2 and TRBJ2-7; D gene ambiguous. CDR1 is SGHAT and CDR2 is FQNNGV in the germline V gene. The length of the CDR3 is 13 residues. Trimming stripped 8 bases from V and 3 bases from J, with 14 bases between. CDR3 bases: TGTGCCAGCCGCAGGTACCTGGGCTACGAGCAGTACTTC. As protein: CASRRYLGYEQYF.

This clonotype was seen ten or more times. The CDR3 nucleotides read TGTGCCAGCAGTTTAGGGGGGGCCGGTTTCCAAGAGACCCAGTACTTC. This sequence encodes CASSLGGAGFQETQYF. The rearrangement links TRBV12-3 or TRBV12-4 to TRBJ2-5; the D call may be TRBD1 or TRBD2 (6 bases each). V shed 1 base and J shed 1 base, with 13 bases lying between them. This CDR3 is built from 16 residues.

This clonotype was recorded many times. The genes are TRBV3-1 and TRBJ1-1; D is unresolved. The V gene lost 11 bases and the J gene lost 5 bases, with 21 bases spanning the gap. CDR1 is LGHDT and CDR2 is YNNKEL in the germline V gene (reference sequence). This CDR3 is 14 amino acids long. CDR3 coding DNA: TGTGCCGTCTCGCGGGTCGAGGGAGGGACTGAAGCTTTCTTT. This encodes CAVSRVEGGTEAFF.

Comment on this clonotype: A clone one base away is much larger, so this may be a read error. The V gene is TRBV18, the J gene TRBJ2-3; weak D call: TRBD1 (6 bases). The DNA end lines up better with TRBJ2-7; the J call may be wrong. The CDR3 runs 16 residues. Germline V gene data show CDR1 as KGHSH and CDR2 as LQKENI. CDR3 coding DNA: TGTGCCAGCCCACCAAATCAGGGGACCGCTTCCTACGAGCAGTACTTC. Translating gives CASPPNQGTASYEQYF.

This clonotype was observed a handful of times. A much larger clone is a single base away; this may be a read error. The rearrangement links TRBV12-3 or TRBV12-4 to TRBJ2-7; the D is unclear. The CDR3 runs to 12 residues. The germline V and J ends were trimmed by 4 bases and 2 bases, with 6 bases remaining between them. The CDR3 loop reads CASSYRTYEQYF. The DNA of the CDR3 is TGTGCCAGCAGTTACAGAACCTACGAGCAGTACTTC.

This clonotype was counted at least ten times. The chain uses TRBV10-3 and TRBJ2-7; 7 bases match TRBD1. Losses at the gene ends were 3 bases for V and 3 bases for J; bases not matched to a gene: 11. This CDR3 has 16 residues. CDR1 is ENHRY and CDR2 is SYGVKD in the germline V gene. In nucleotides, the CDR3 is TGTGCCATCAGTGATGTTACAGGGGATAGCCACTACGAGCAGTACTTC. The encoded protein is CAISDVTGDSHYEQYF.

The CDR3 DNA follows: TGCGCCAGCAGCTTTCAGGGGGTCCGGGAGACCCAGTACTTC. Protein sequence: CASSFQGVRETQYF. This chain connects TRBV5-1 to TRBJ2-5; 7 nucleotides align to TRBD1. Looked up from germline, CDR1 is SGHRS and CDR2 is YFSETQ. The CDR3 covers 14 residues. After removal of 2 bases from V and 5 bases from J, the junction contained 6 bases not matched to a gene. Supplemented by reference TRBV5-1 and TRBJ2-5, the full variable domain reads KAGVTQTPRYLIKTRGQQVTLSCSPISGHRSVSWYQQTPGQGLQFLFEYFSETQRNKGNFPGRFSGRQFSNSRSEMNVSTLELGDSALYLCASSFQGVRETQYFGPGTRLLVL.

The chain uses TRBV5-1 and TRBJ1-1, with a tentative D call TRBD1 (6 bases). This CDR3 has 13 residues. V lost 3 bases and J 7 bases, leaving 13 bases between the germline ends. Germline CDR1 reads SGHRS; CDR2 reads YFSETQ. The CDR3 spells CASSSGTIYEAFF. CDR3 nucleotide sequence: TGCGCCAGCAGCTCCGGGACAATTTATGAAGCTTTCTTT.

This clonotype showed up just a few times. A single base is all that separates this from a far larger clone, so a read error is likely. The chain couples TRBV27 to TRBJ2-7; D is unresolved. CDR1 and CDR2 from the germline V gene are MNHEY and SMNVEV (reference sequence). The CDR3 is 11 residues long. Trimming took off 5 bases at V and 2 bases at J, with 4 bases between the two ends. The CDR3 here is CASSDAYEQYF. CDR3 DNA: TGTGCCAGCAGTGACGCCTACGAGCAGTACTTC.

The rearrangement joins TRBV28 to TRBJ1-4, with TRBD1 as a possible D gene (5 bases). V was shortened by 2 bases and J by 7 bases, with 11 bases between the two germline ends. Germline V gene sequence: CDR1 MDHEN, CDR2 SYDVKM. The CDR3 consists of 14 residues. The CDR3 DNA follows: TGTGCCAGCAGTTTACCCGGGCAGGGTGAAAAACTGTTTTTT. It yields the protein CASSLPGQGEKLFF.